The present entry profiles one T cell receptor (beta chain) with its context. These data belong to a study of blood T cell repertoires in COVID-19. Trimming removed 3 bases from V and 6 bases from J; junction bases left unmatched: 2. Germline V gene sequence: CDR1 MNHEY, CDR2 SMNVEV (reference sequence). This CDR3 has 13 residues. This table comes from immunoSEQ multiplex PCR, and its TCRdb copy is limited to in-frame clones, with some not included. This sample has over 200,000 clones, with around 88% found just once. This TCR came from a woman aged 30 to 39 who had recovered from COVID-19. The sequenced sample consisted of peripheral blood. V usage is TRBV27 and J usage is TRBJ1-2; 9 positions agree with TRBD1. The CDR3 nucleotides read TGTGCCAGCAGTTTTAGGACAGGGGATGGCTACACCTTC. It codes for CASSFRTGDGYTF.